The 27 T cell receptor beta chains reported below all come from one sample, sequenced in a study of cytomegalovirus exposure and HLA in healthy donors. Assay used: immunoSEQ multiplex PCR; TCRdb lists only in-frame clones, some missing. The data hold some 150,000 clones, with just over 85% observed a single time. Sequencing was carried out using PBMCs. These receptors came from a woman younger than 30 in good health and CMV-seropositive.

This chain joins TRBV9 and TRBJ2-7, with TRBD2 identical over 10 bases. The germline CDR1 and CDR2 sequences are SGDLS and YYNGEE. This CDR3 comprises 15 residues. V shed 2 bases, J shed 2 bases, and the junction held 4 bases outside the gene matches. CDR3 DNA: TGTGCCAGCAGCGTCTCTAGCGGGGGCGCCTACGAGCAGTACTTC. Translating it yields CASSVSSGGAYEQYF.

The rearrangement uses TRBV28 and TRBJ2-7; D gene unclear. V was trimmed by 3 bases and J by 4 bases, leaving 10 bases between them. Per the germline V gene, CDR1 is MDHEN and CDR2 is SYDVKM. The CDR3 spans 13 residues. The CDR3: CASSFSDGYEQYF. The CDR3 bases are TGTGCCAGCAGTTTCTCCGACGGGTACGAGCAGTACTTC.

V is TRBV6-1 and J is TRBJ1-3; TRBD1 aligns across 7 bases. The ends lost 11 bases at V and 12 bases at J; junction bases unmatched: 16. The CDR3 totals 13 residues. From germline, CDR1 is MNHNS and CDR2 SASEGT. CDR3 sequence (DNA): TGTGCCTCAAGGGTAGGGACAGACGGGTTCATATATTTT. Translation: CASRVGTDGFIYF.

The chain uses TRBV28 and TRBJ1-4; maybe TRBD1 (6 bases). Trimming took off 5 bases at V and 5 bases at J, with 12 bases between the two ends. There are 14 residues in the CDR3. Germline V CDR1 and CDR2: MDHEN, SYDVKM. Here the CDR3 DNA reads TGTGCCAGCAGTAGACAGGAGTTAAATGAAAAACTGTTTTTT. Residues: CASSRQELNEKLFF.

This chain links TRBV11-1 with TRBJ2-3, with 10 bases aligning to TRBD2. J gave up 2 bases and V 3 bases, and 5 bases lay outside the gene matches. The CDR3 spans 16 residues. Germline CDR1 reads SGHAT; CDR2 reads FQDESV (reference sequence). This CDR3 reads CASSFLAGDLTDTQYF. The CDR3 bases are TGTGCCAGCAGCTTTCTAGCGGGGGACCTCACAGATACGCAGTATTTT.

The chain joins TRBV7-2 to TRBJ2-5; 8 bases line up with TRBD2. In germline, CDR1 is SGHTA, CDR2 FQGNSA. Trimming took 5 bases from V and 2 from J; bases not matched to a gene: 7. The length of the CDR3 is 15 residues. CDR3 in amino acids: CASSRVRGDQETQYF. CDR3 nucleotide sequence: TGTGCCAGCAGCCGAGTGCGGGGGGATCAAGAGACCCAGTACTTC.

The chain is built from TRBV9 and TRBJ1-3; 10 positions match TRBD1. CDR3 size: 15 residues. The junction had 5 bases not matched to a gene; V was cut back by 3 bases and J by 5 bases. Germline CDR1 reads SGDLS; CDR2 reads YYNGEE. The CDR3 reads CASSEPGQGRNTIYF. The CDR3 DNA follows: TGTGCCAGCAGCGAACCGGGACAGGGGAGAAACACCATATATTTT.

The V gene is TRBV2, the J gene TRBJ1-2; D is unresolved. In germline, CDR1 is SNHLY, CDR2 FYNNEI. The CDR3 has 15 residues. Trimming left V 0 bases short and J 8 bases short, with 16 bases between. CDR3 sequence (DNA): TGTGCCAGCAGTGAAGCACGAAGAGGGCCAGTCGGCTACACCTTC. This gives the protein CASSEARRGPVGYTF.

This chain connects TRBV10-3 to TRBJ1-5; D might be TRBD1 (5 bases). CDR3 size: 16 residues. Germline CDR1 reads ENHRY; CDR2 reads SYGVKD. The V gene lost 0 bases and the J gene lost 2 bases, with 11 bases spanning the gap. The CDR3 reads CAISESGQGGNQPQHF. The CDR3 nucleotides read TGTGCCATCAGTGAGTCGGGCCAGGGTGGCAATCAGCCCCAGCATTTT.

Notes on this clone: The same CDR3 can be traced to other DNA sequences in this sample. The rearrangement joins TRBV18 to TRBJ2-5, with D perhaps TRBD1 (5 bases). CDR3 length: 12 residues. Germline lookup yields CDR1 KGHSH and CDR2 LQKENI. The V end lost 3 bases, the J end lost 5 bases, and 7 bases lay between the germline ends. DNA of the CDR3: TGTGCCAGCTCACCGAAGGGGGAGACCCAGTACTTC. Protein: CASSPKGETQYF.

This sequence joins TRBV5-1 and TRBJ1-2; D might be TRBD1 (6 bases). The germline V and J ends were trimmed by 4 bases and 3 bases, with 7 bases remaining between them. This CDR3 is 12 amino acids long. Germline V gene data show CDR1 as SGHRS and CDR2 as YFSETQ. The CDR3: CASSQGHYGYTF. The CDR3, as DNA: TGCGCCAGCAGCCAGGGGCACTATGGCTACACCTTC.

The chain carries TRBV15 and TRBJ2-1; 15 bases are shared with TRBD2. CDR3 length: 15 residues. The V gene end was trimmed by 0 bases and the J gene end by 15 bases; junction bases not matched to a gene: 6. Germline V gene lookup returns CDR1 LNHNV and CDR2 YYDKDF (reference sequence). The CDR3 nucleotides read TGTGCCACCAGCAGAGAAGGACTAGCGGGAGGGCCGCTGTTCTTC. Encoded protein: CATSREGLAGGPLFF.

This clone is a singleton in its sample. Germline and junction disagree at one end, which may indicate a read error. The chain is built from TRBV7-7 and TRBJ2-5, with TRBD2 matching 7 bases. CDR1 is SSHAT and CDR2 is FNYEAQ in the germline V gene (reference sequence). The CDR3 consists of 13 residues. Here the CDR3 reads CASSLAGAETQYF. CDR3 DNA sequence: TGTGCTAGCAGCTTAGCGGGCGCGGAGACCCAGTACTTC. The entire variable domain, with the rest obtained from reference TRBV7-7 and TRBJ2-5, is as follows: GAGVSQSPRYKVTKRGQDVTLRCDPISSHATLYWYQQALGQGPEFLTYFNYEAQPDKSGLPSDRFSAERPEGSISTLTIQRTEQRDSAMYRCASSLAGAETQYFGPGTRLLVL.

The chain joins TRBV5-6 to TRBJ1-1, with 8 bases identical to TRBD1. This CDR3 spans 16 amino acids. The germline gives CDR1 SGHDT, CDR2 YYEEEE. The trim removed 6 bases at V and 6 bases at J, leaving 16 bases unmatched. In nucleotides, the CDR3 is TGTGCCAGCACACCCGACAGGGGTGAGCTCGTCGCTGAAGCTTTCTTT. Translating gives CASTPDRGELVAEAFF. The entire variable domain, with the rest obtained from reference TRBV5-6 and TRBJ1-1, is as follows: DAGVTQSPTHLIKTRGQQVTLRCSPKSGHDTVSWYQQALGQGPQFIFQYYEEEERQRGNFPDRFSGHQFPNYSSELNVNALLLGDSALYLCASTPDRGELVAEAFFGQGTRLTVV.

V and J are TRBV4-2 and TRBJ1-1; D unclear. Trimming shortened V by 0 bases and J by 6 bases, and 11 bases separated the two germline ends. Per germline, CDR1 LGHNA and CDR2 YNFKEQ. The CDR3 has 14 residues. The CDR3 nucleotides are TGTGCCAGCAGCCAAGATCTAGGTAAATCTGAAGCTTTCTTT. Encoded protein: CASSQDLGKSEAFF.

J is TRBJ2-7 and V is TRBV11-2, with a weak D call TRBD2 (5 bases). From germline, CDR1 is SGHAT and CDR2 FQNNGV. CDR3 length equals 14 residues. Trimming stripped 1 base from V and 5 bases from J, with 12 bases between. The CDR3 reads CASSLARTLNEQYF. The CDR3 nucleotides read TGTGCCAGCAGCTTAGCCAGGACTCTAAACGAGCAGTACTTC.

This sequence joins TRBV10-3 and TRBJ1-1, with a tentative D call TRBD1 (5 bases). V was clipped by 4 bases and J by 4 bases, with 10 bases between them. Germline CDR1 reads ENHRY; CDR2 reads SYGVKD. The CDR3 length is 13 residues. The CDR3 DNA is TGTGCCATCAGTGGGGGGGGGATCACTGAAGCTTTCTTT. Translated, it gives CAISGGGITEAFF.

This clone was seen just once. The V and J genes are TRBV4-1 and TRBJ2-5; 9 bases fit TRBD2. The CDR3 loop spans 17 amino acids. The trim removed 0 bases at V and 5 bases at J, leaving 10 bases unmatched. Germline V lookup: CDR1 MGHRA, CDR2 YSYEKL. Written as DNA, the CDR3 is TGCGCCAGCAGCCAAGATGGAATAGCGGGAGTGGGCGAGACCCAGTACTTC. As protein: CASSQDGIAGVGETQYF.

The chain employs TRBV4-1 and TRBJ1-5, with D uncertain. The CDR3 length is 15 residues. The V gene lost 0 bases and the J gene lost 6 bases, with 12 bases spanning the gap. Germline lookup yields CDR1 MGHRA and CDR2 YSYEKL. CDR3 in DNA: TGCGCCAGCAGCCAAGATTCGGGGTTTGTTCAGCCCCAGCATTTT. Its translation is CASSQDSGFVQPQHF.

V usage is TRBV21-1 and J usage is TRBJ2-2; TRBD2 is the table's D call, not checked against the DNA. TRBV21-1 is flagged as a pseudogene. The CDR3 totals 16 residues. CDR3 residues: CASSPVKAGNTGELFF. The DNA of the CDR3 is TGTGCCAGCAGCCCAGTTAAGGCGGGGAACACCGGGGAGCTGTTTTTT.

CDR3 amino acids: CASRTTGGNNSPLHF. The DNA of the CDR3 is TGCGCCAGCAGAACGACAGGGGGCAATAATTCACCCCTCCACTTT. This sequence joins TRBV5-1 and TRBJ1-6; 10 bases line up with TRBD1. The trim removed 5 bases at V and 5 bases at J, leaving 4 bases unmatched. Germline V gene lookup returns CDR1 SGHRS and CDR2 YFSETQ. CDR3 size: 15 residues.

V and J are TRBV5-1 and TRBJ1-2; D uncertain. The germline CDR1 and CDR2 sequences are SGHRS and YFSETQ. V lost 0 bases and J lost 1, with 16 bases in between. The CDR3 extends over 17 amino acids. The CDR3, as DNA: TGCGCCAGCAGCTTGGCCGACCCGGGAAGGATTAACTATGGCTACACCTTC. Translating gives CASSLADPGRINYGYTF.

The V and J genes are TRBV7-2 and TRBJ2-3; TRBD1 matches at 7 bases. J lost 6 bases, V lost 6 bases, and 6 bases had no gene match. This CDR3 contains 13 residues. The germline V gene has CDR1 SGHTA and CDR2 FQGNSA. The CDR3 reads CASSLGQLDTQYF. CDR3 DNA sequence: TGTGCCAGCAGTTTGGGACAGCTTGATACGCAGTATTTT.

V gene TRBV29-1 combines with J gene TRBJ2-3; no reliable D call. This CDR3 comprises 10 residues. Germline V gene lookup returns CDR1 SQVTM and CDR2 ANQGSEA. The V end lost 5 bases, the J end lost 4 bases, and 4 bases lay between the germline ends. CDR3 loop: CSVTADTQYF. The CDR3 DNA follows: TGCAGCGTTACGGCAGATACGCAGTATTTT.

This clone was seen a handful of times. This sequence joins TRBV7-9 and TRBJ2-2; 10 bases map to TRBD2. V was pared by 7 bases and J by 2 bases, with 7 bases of the junction left unmatched. This CDR3 is built from 16 residues. In germline, CDR1 is SEHNR, CDR2 FQNEAQ (reference sequence). Written as DNA, the CDR3 is TGTGCCAGCACCAGAGGACTAGCGGCCAACACCGGGGAGCTGTTTTTT. The encoded protein is CASTRGLAANTGELFF.

The J gene is TRBJ1-1, the V gene TRBV28; TRBD1 matches at 7 bases. Germline V gene lookup returns CDR1 MDHEN and CDR2 SYDVKM. The length of the CDR3 is 14 residues. With V trimmed by 2 bases and J by 7 bases, 7 bases remained unmatched. The chain's CDR3 is CASSLPRDSSEAFF. The DNA for the CDR3 is TGTGCCAGCAGTTTACCTAGGGACAGTAGTGAAGCTTTCTTT.

V and J are TRBV14 and TRBJ1-4; D gene unclear. CDR1 is SGHDN and CDR2 is FVKESK in the germline V gene. Deletions cut 6 bases from V and 4 bases from J, with 12 bases between. The CDR3 consists of 14 residues. CDR3 protein: CASSPGRHNEKLFF. The CDR3 nucleotides are TGTGCCAGCAGTCCCGGGAGACATAATGAAAAACTGTTTTTT.